One sample yielded the 26 T cell receptor beta chains listed below, sequenced in a study of T cell clusters in autoimmune cytopenias. One tube held mixed TRB-A and TRB-B primer pools for touch-down PCR. TCRdb re-called the multiplex PCR reads; every CDR3 protein appears as one record, without DNA. In all, the sample yields 5,400 or so distinct CDR3 sequences. TRB was amplified from about 250 ng of peripheral blood genomic DNA per sample. These records were also assigned to another study, of T cell repertoires in aging, cancer and after chemotherapy.

The sample consisted of peripheral blood. The receptors were sampled from a human donor in good health.

The genes are TRBV5-1 and TRBJ2-7; TCRdb's D gene call, TRBD1, goes unchecked for lack of DNA. In germline, CDR1 is SGHRS, CDR2 YFSETQ. The CDR3 extends over 16 amino acids. CDR3 amino acids: CASSLQGSGSSYEQYF.

The chain links TRBV6-1 to TRBJ2-6; the D call of TRBD1 rests on TCRdb alone, since no DNA is present to check it. Per germline, CDR1 MNHNS and CDR2 SASEGT. The CDR3 consists of 20 residues. This CDR3 is CASSEFRGGGLPPGANVLTF.

The J gene is TRBJ1-5, the V gene TRBV18. The CDR3 runs to 12 residues. Germline V gene sequence: CDR1 KGHSH, CDR2 LQKENI. CDR3 region: CASSPPTGPQHF.

The chain uses TRBV27 and TRBJ1-1; TCRdb picks TRBD1, but there is no DNA to check that call. From germline, CDR1 is MNHEY and CDR2 SMNVEV (reference sequence). The CDR3 has 15 amino acids. The CDR3 reads CASSLTRGLNTEAFF.

The chain couples TRBV6-2 or TRBV6-3 to TRBJ2-7; TCRdb reports TRBD2, a call that lacks DNA to check it against. Germline lookup yields CDR1 MNHEY and CDR2 SVGEGT. The length of the CDR3 is 13 residues. CDR3: CASTPAGSYEQYF.

The rearrangement uses TRBV6-6 and TRBJ2-7; absent DNA, TCRdb's TRBD2 call cannot be checked. The germline gives CDR1 MNHNY, CDR2 SVGAGI (reference sequence). The CDR3 consists of 12 residues. The CDR3 region is CASSSTGVEQFF.

The V call is TRBV6-1, the J call TRBJ2-5; absent DNA, TCRdb's TRBD1 call cannot be checked. The CDR3 contains 14 residues. Germline V gene data show CDR1 as MNHNS and CDR2 as SASEGT. The CDR3 loop is CASSAGRALETQYF.

This sequence joins TRBV27 and TRBJ2-5; TCRdb outputs TRBD2, but without DNA this stays unchecked. The CDR3 covers 16 residues. CDR1 and CDR2 from the germline V gene are MNHEY and SMNVEV (reference sequence). The CDR3 loop is CASSLRAGRAGETQYF.

The chain joins TRBV6-6 to TRBJ1-5. The CDR3 consists of 11 residues. CDR1 MNHNY and CDR2 SVGAGI come from the germline V gene (reference sequence). CDR3 loop: CASSGDQPQHF.

V is TRBV5-1 and J is TRBJ2-1; no DNA is available, so the TRBD1 call from TCRdb remains unchecked. CDR3 size: 13 residues. Germline values: CDR1 SGHRS, CDR2 YFSETQ. CDR3 loop: CASSLGSGGEQFF.

This chain links TRBV10-3 with TRBJ2-1; the D call from TCRdb, TRBD2, cannot be confirmed without DNA. This CDR3 contains 15 residues. Germline assignment: CDR1 ENHRY and CDR2 SYGVKD. The CDR3 loop is CAISGGTSGYNEQFF.

The J gene is TRBJ2-7, the V gene TRBV6-6. Per the germline V gene, CDR1 is MNHNY and CDR2 is SVGAGI (reference sequence). This CDR3 has 14 residues. The CDR3 protein is CASSYLESSYEQYF.

The rearrangement uses TRBV18 and TRBJ2-7; the TCRdb D gene call, TRBD2, has no DNA to confirm it. This CDR3 has 14 residues. Germline values: CDR1 KGHSH, CDR2 LQKENI. This CDR3 reads CASSPGTSSYEQYF.

The V gene is TRBV6-4, the J gene TRBJ2-1; TCRdb's assignment of TRBD1 cannot be checked, as there is no DNA. The V gene's germline CDR1 is MRHNA and CDR2 SNTAGT. The CDR3 is 17 residues long. The CDR3 protein is CASSEGTGGRLYNEQFF.

CDR3 region: CASAAGLVMNTEAFF. V is TRBV5-1 and J is TRBJ1-1. The CDR3 is made up of 15 amino acids. Germline CDR1 and CDR2: SGHRS and YFSETQ.

This chain joins TRBV24-1 and TRBJ1-2; with no DNA, the TCRdb D assignment of TRBD1 cannot be verified. CDR1 KGHDR and CDR2 SFDVKD come from the germline V gene. This CDR3 region has 14 residues. This CDR3 is CATSDYRVNYGYTF.

The chain joins TRBV18 to TRBJ1-1. The CDR3 totals 14 residues. The germline gives CDR1 KGHSH, CDR2 LQKENI. CDR3: CASSLTSVITEAFF.

This clonotype is classed as medium-sized by frequency. The genes are TRBV6-1 and TRBJ2-3; TCRdb's D call, TRBD2, is unchecked because there is no DNA. The germline V gene encodes CDR1 MNHNS and CDR2 SASEGT. CDR3 length equals 15 residues. The CDR3: CASSEVAGGPDTQYF.

The chain recombines TRBV27 with TRBJ2-5; as DNA is missing, the TRBD1 call by TCRdb cannot be tested. The CDR3 spans 15 residues. Germline CDR1 MNHEY, CDR2 SMNVEV (reference sequence). The CDR3 protein is CASRAIGRDAETQYF.

This clonotype is deemed medium-sized (0.01 to 0.1%) by its frequency. The chain couples TRBV6-1 to TRBJ1-2; there is no DNA to check the TCRdb D call of TRBD1. CDR1 is MNHNS, CDR2 SASEGT, per germline. The CDR3 totals 14 residues. The CDR3 spells CASSEQGGGYGYTF.

Frequency places this clonotype as medium-sized. This CDR3 reads CASSSWTPGGADTQYF. This chain connects TRBV6-5 to TRBJ2-3; the D call from TCRdb, TRBD1, cannot be confirmed without DNA. The CDR3 sequence is 16 residues long. Germline lookup yields CDR1 MNHEY and CDR2 SVGAGI.

The chain combines TRBV13 with TRBJ1-2; TCRdb gives TRBD1 as the D gene, but with no DNA this cannot be confirmed. This CDR3 region has 15 residues. Germline CDR1 is PRHDT and CDR2 is FYEKMQ (reference sequence). The CDR3 loop reads CASTFLDRRVGGYTF.

According to its frequency, this clonotype is medium-sized. The chain couples TRBV19 to TRBJ1-2. The CDR3 spans 12 residues. The germline gives CDR1 LNHDA, CDR2 SQIVND (reference sequence). CDR3 loop: CATPGLNYGYTF.

This clonotype registers medium-sized (0.01 to 0.1%) by frequency. The chain joins TRBV13 to TRBJ1-4. CDR3 size: 13 residues. Germline CDR1 and CDR2: PRHDT and FYEKMQ (reference sequence). The CDR3 loop reads CASSPKAGEKLFF. Full variable domain (rest looked up from reference TRBV13 and TRBJ1-4): AAGVIQSPRHLIKEKRETATLKCYPIPRHDTVYWYQQGPGQDPQFLISFYEKMQSDKGSIPDRFSAQQFSDYHSELNMSSLELGDSALYFCASSPKAGEKLFFGSGTQLSVL.

This clonotype is labeled medium-sized based on frequency. The rearrangement joins TRBV19 to TRBJ2-6; absent DNA, TCRdb's TRBD1 call cannot be checked. Germline lookup yields CDR1 LNHDA and CDR2 SQIVND (reference sequence). The CDR3 is 16 residues long. CDR3 region: CASQDRTSSGANVLTF.

The V gene is TRBV12-3 or TRBV12-4, the J gene TRBJ1-5; as DNA is missing, the TRBD1 call by TCRdb cannot be tested. The CDR3 is made up of 13 amino acids. The CDR3 here is CASRIGQNQPQHF.